The 22 T cell receptor beta chains below were found in one sample sequenced in a study of graft-versus-host responses after intestinal transplantation. Clones were read by immunoSEQ multiplex PCR, and TCRdb kept only the in-frame ones, dropping some. The repertoire consists of around 100,000 clones, with more than 75% occurring once and the leading ten covering over 0.95%. Their specific antigens are unknown. This specimen was unstimulated CD4+ T cells sorted from spleen or lymph node cells, taken before transplant. Source of these receptors: a human donor who was the organ donor for an intestinal transplant.

This rearrangement joins TRBV12-5 to TRBJ2-1; tentatively, D is TRBD2 (5 bases). Germline CDR1 and CDR2: LGHNT and FRNRAP. V gave up 0 bases and J gave up 6 bases, with 12 bases separating them. The CDR3 has 15 residues. Here the CDR3 reads CASGLVRGQSNEQFF. The DNA of the CDR3 is TGTGCTAGTGGTTTGGTACGAGGGCAGTCCAATGAGCAGTTCTTC.

The rearrangement links TRBV5-4 to TRBJ2-3, with D unclear. CDR3 length equals 14 residues. Germline assignment: CDR1 SGHNT and CDR2 YYREEE (reference sequence). V was shortened by 3 bases and J by 6 bases, with 14 bases between the two germline ends. This chain's CDR3 is CASSSRQGRDTQYF. CDR3 coding DNA: TGTGCCAGCAGCTCCCGACAAGGCAGGGATACGCAGTATTTT.

The rearrangement uses TRBV19 and TRBJ2-7; no clear D. CDR1 and CDR2 (germline): LNHDA, SQIVND (reference sequence). The CDR3 has 14 residues. Trimming stripped 5 bases from V and 3 bases from J, with 14 bases between. CDR3: CASSSPGLNYEQYF. The CDR3 DNA is TGTGCCAGTAGTTCTCCCGGGTTAAACTACGAGCAGTACTTC.

This CDR3 is CASRRQGGVNTEAFF. CDR3 DNA: TGCGCCAGCAGGCGTCAGGGGGGGGTGAACACTGAAGCTTTCTTT. The chain uses TRBV4-1 and TRBJ1-1, with 7 nucleotides matching TRBD1. The CDR3 consists of 15 residues. Germline lookup yields CDR1 MGHRA and CDR2 YSYEKL. Trimming cost V 6 bases and J 0 bases; bases outside gene matches: 7.

The V gene is TRBV6-1, the J gene TRBJ1-5; tentative D call: TRBD1 (5 bases). Trimming took 7 bases from V and 5 from J, leaving 18 bases between them. CDR3 length: 15 amino acids. The V gene's germline CDR1 is MNHNS and CDR2 SASEGT. The CDR3, as DNA: TGTGCCAGCAACCCGAGTGGGGCAGGACATCAGCCCCAGCATTTT. This sequence encodes CASNPSGAGHQPQHF.

The rearrangement joins TRBV6-1 to TRBJ1-4; D remains unclear. The CDR3 spans 11 residues. Germline-derived CDR1 and CDR2 are MNHNS and SASEGT. Trimming removed 2 bases from V and 10 bases from J, with 5 bases in between. In DNA, the CDR3 is TGTGCCAGCAGTGAAACTGGAAAACTGTTTTTT. Amino acid sequence: CASSETGKLFF.

V gene TRBV2 combines with J gene TRBJ2-5; 7 bases line up with TRBD2. CDR3 size: 17 residues. Germline V lookup: CDR1 SNHLY, CDR2 FYNNEI. Trimming at V came to 6 bases and at J to 5 bases, leaving 18 bases not matched to a gene. CDR3 bases: TGTGCCAGCAGAGTTCGGGAAGCGACAGCGGGATTGGAGACCCAGTACTTC. Encoded protein: CASRVREATAGLETQYF.

This CDR3 reads CASSLDPGALFGYTF. CDR3 bases: TGTGCCAGCAGCTTAGATCCGGGGGCCCTATTCGGCTACACCTTC. The chain uses TRBV7-2 and TRBJ1-2, with a possible D match to TRBD1 (6 bases). Germline V gives CDR1 SGHTA, CDR2 FQGNSA. This CDR3 spans 15 amino acids. Trimming cost V 1 base and J 8 bases, with 17 bases left between them.

This chain links TRBV6-1 with TRBJ2-5; 8 bases are shared with TRBD2. Germline lookup yields CDR1 MNHNS and CDR2 SASEGT. The CDR3 is made up of 16 amino acids. J lost 1 base, V lost 1 base, and 5 bases had no gene match. CDR3 sequence reads: CASSEDRAGGQETQYF. CDR3 DNA sequence: TGTGCCAGCAGTGAAGATCGGGCGGGGGGCCAAGAGACCCAGTACTTC.

This rearrangement joins TRBV28 to TRBJ1-2, with D unclear. The CDR3 contains 14 residues. The V end lost 0 bases, the J end lost 2 bases, and 7 bases lay between the germline ends. Germline CDR1 reads MDHEN; CDR2 reads SYDVKM. The CDR3 reads CASSLWTRNYGYTF. The DNA of the CDR3 is TGTGCCAGCAGTTTATGGACAAGGAACTATGGCTACACCTTC.

This clone has just one count. The genes are TRBV10-3 and TRBJ2-3; 8 bases match TRBD1. This CDR3 has 17 residues. From germline, CDR1 is ENHRY and CDR2 SYGVKD. The J segment lost 4 bases and the V segment lost 3 bases, leaving 12 bases of the junction unmatched. The CDR3 reads CAISDYKGDRSPDTQYF. CDR3 coding DNA: TGTGCCATCAGTGATTACAAGGGGGACAGGAGTCCAGATACGCAGTATTTT.

V usage is TRBV5-6 and J usage is TRBJ1-2; a possible D gene is TRBD1 (5 bases). The germline gives CDR1 SGHDT, CDR2 YYEEEE. V dropped 0 bases and J dropped 4 bases, with 10 bases sitting between them. CDR3 length: 14 amino acids. In DNA, the CDR3 is TGTGCCAGCAGCTTGGTAGGGGCTGGCTATGGCTACACCTTC. Its protein is CASSLVGAGYGYTF.

The chain links TRBV5-1 to TRBJ2-7; 8 nucleotides align to TRBD1. Germline V gene lookup returns CDR1 SGHRS and CDR2 YFSETQ. V was clipped by 4 bases and J by 9 bases; unmatched bases: 3. The CDR3 sequence is 11 residues long. The CDR3 DNA reads as TGCGCCAGCAGCAGGGGACAGGCGCAGTACTTC. Protein product: CASSRGQAQYF.

The rearrangement uses TRBV27 and TRBJ2-7; 7 nucleotides match TRBD1. CDR3 length equals 13 residues. Germline V gives CDR1 MNHEY, CDR2 SMNVEV (reference sequence). The V segment lost 5 bases and the J segment 5 bases; nucleotides outside the gene matches: 6. The CDR3 spells CASSATGPHEQYF. The CDR3 nucleotides are TGTGCCAGCAGTGCGACAGGGCCCCACGAGCAGTACTTC.

The chain uses TRBV6-5 and TRBJ2-6; maybe TRBD1 (6 bases). This CDR3 region has 15 residues. The germline CDR1 and CDR2 sequences are MNHEY and SVGAGI. V was clipped by 6 bases and J by 3 bases, with 12 bases between them. CDR3 amino acids: CASSHRADGANVLTF. CDR3 in DNA: TGTGCCAGCAGCCACAGGGCGGATGGGGCCAACGTCCTGACTTTC.

J is TRBJ2-7 and V is TRBV10-3, with 12 bases matching TRBD1. From germline, CDR1 is ENHRY and CDR2 SYGVKD. With V trimmed by 6 bases and J by 6 bases, 3 bases remained unmatched. The CDR3 has 13 amino acids. The CDR3 is CAIRRGQGAEQYF. As DNA, the CDR3 is TGTGCCATCAGGCGGGGACAGGGGGCCGAGCAGTACTTC.

The V call is TRBV5-1, the J call TRBJ2-1; 10 nucleotides match TRBD2. Germline CDR1 SGHRS, CDR2 YFSETQ. The CDR3 is 19 amino acids. V lost 3 bases to trimming and J lost 3 bases; unmatched junction nucleotides: 15. In DNA form, the CDR3 reads TGCGCCAGCAGCTACCTTGTCCCTTACAGCGGGGGGGGCTACAATGAGCAGTTCTTC. It specifies CASSYLVPYSGGGYNEQFF.

V usage is TRBV10-3 and J usage is TRBJ2-5, with D possibly being TRBD1 (6 bases). V lost 10 bases, J lost 8 bases, and 17 bases lay in between. The CDR3 contains 12 residues. CDR1 and CDR2 (germline): ENHRY, SYGVKD. In DNA form, the CDR3 reads TGTGCCACCTCTAGAGGGGACAAAACCCAGTACTTC. The encoded protein is CATSRGDKTQYF.

The chain couples TRBV28 to TRBJ1-3; TRBD1 matches at 7 bases. Trimming removed 8 bases from V and 3 bases from J; junction bases left unmatched: 10. CDR1 and CDR2 from the germline V gene are MDHEN and SYDVKM. The CDR3 has 15 amino acids. CDR3 sequence (DNA): TGTGCCAGCCGCCGATCAGGGACAGTTGGAAACACCATATATTTT. Protein product: CASRRSGTVGNTIYF.

This clone was counted a single time. The V call is TRBV5-5, the J call TRBJ2-3; TRBD1 is a possible D gene (6 bases). V lost 3 bases and J 8 bases, leaving 13 bases between the germline ends. This CDR3 has 13 residues. Germline assignment: CDR1 SGHKS and CDR2 YYEKEE (reference sequence). CDR3 coding DNA: TGTGCCAGCAGCTCCCCAGGGGTAGTTACGCAGTATTTT. Residues: CASSSPGVVTQYF.

The rearrangement links TRBV25-1 to TRBJ1-6, with a weak D call TRBD1 (5 bases). Germline V gives CDR1 MGHDK, CDR2 SYGVNS. This CDR3 region has 16 residues. V gave up 8 bases and J gave up 1 base, with 15 bases separating them. DNA of the CDR3: TGTGCCAGCCTGAGCGGGGCCGGGTCCTATAATTCACCCCTCCACTTT. Translating gives CASLSGAGSYNSPLHF.

The V gene is TRBV19, the J gene TRBJ2-3; D unclear. Germline V lookup: CDR1 LNHDA, CDR2 SQIVND (reference sequence). The CDR3 is made up of 14 amino acids. V gave up 7 bases and J gave up 0 bases, with 11 bases separating them. The CDR3 spells CASKVEYSTDTQYF. Here the CDR3 DNA reads TGTGCCAGTAAAGTTGAGTATAGCACAGATACGCAGTATTTT. Full variable domain (missing parts from reference TRBV19 and TRBJ2-3): DGGITQSPKYLFRKEGQNVTLSCEQNLNHDAMYWYRQDPGQGLRLIYYSQIVNDFQKGDIAEGYSVSREKKESFPLTVTSAQKNPTAFYLCASKVEYSTDTQYFGPGTRLTVL.